This is a list of T cell receptor beta chains from one sample in a study of beta chain features in type 1 diabetes. The method was immunoSEQ multiplex PCR; TCRdb's version includes in-frame clones alone and lacks a portion of them. The data contain under 450,000 clones, about 15% of them singletons. The material sequenced was naive CD4+ T cells from blood. These receptors all come from a man aged 25 to 40 in good health. Both conserved end residues are part of each CDR3. Fields, in order: J gene, clone size, V gene, D gene, CDR3 DNA, CDR3 protein. The D gene is left open where the match is weak. The size field is filled for only some rows; it gives once, few, many or a size class.

j_gene: TRBJ1-6
abundance: few
v_gene: TRBV7-2
d_gene: TRBD1
CDR3nt: TGTGCCAGCAGCACGGGACAGCGAAATTCACCCCTCCACTTT
CDR3aa: CASSTGQRNSPLHF

j_gene: TRBJ2-2
abundance: -
v_gene: TRBV5-1
d_gene: -
CDR3nt: TGCGCCAGCAGCTTGGAAAGTGGGACCGGGGAGCTGTTTTTT
CDR3aa: CASSLESGTGELFF

j_gene: TRBJ2-5
abundance: -
v_gene: TRBV5-6
d_gene: -
CDR3nt: TGTGCCAGCAGTACGGGGGAGACCCAGTACTTC
CDR3aa: CASSTGETQYF

j_gene: TRBJ2-7
abundance: few
v_gene: TRBV6-5
d_gene: TRBD2
CDR3nt: TGTGCCAGCAGGCGGGGGGCCTCCTACGAGCAGTACTTC
CDR3aa: CASRRGASYEQYF

j_gene: TRBJ2-5
abundance: few
v_gene: TRBV30
d_gene: -
CDR3nt: TGTGCCTGGAGTGTAAGGGGGACCCAGTACTTC
CDR3aa: CAWSVRGTQYF

j_gene: TRBJ1-2
abundance: -
v_gene: TRBV7-2
d_gene: -
CDR3nt: TGTGCCAGCAGCCCGGACAAGAACTATGGCTACACCTTC
CDR3aa: CASSPDKNYGYTF

j_gene: TRBJ2-2
abundance: few
v_gene: TRBV7-2
d_gene: -
CDR3nt: TGTGCCAGCAGCTTGCCCGGGGAGCTGTTTTTT
CDR3aa: CASSLPGELFF

j_gene: TRBJ2-1
abundance: -
v_gene: TRBV7-7
d_gene: -
CDR3nt: TGTGCTAGCAGCCAAGGACTCCACTCCTACAATGAGCAGTTCTTC
CDR3aa: CASSQGLHSYNEQFF

j_gene: TRBJ2-1
abundance: -
v_gene: TRBV9
d_gene: -
CDR3nt: TGTGCCAGCAGCGACGGACCGAGACCTTACAATGAGCAGTTCTTC
CDR3aa: CASSDGPRPYNEQFF

j_gene: TRBJ2-3
abundance: -
v_gene: TRBV7-9
d_gene: -
CDR3nt: TGTGCCAGCAGCTTAGCGGGGTTACGCACAGATACGCAGTATTTT
CDR3aa: CASSLAGLRTDTQYF

j_gene: TRBJ1-1
abundance: few
v_gene: TRBV9
d_gene: -
CDR3nt: TGTGCCAGCAGCGTACTCCCGAGGGACACTGAAGCTTTCTTT
CDR3aa: CASSVLPRDTEAFF

j_gene: TRBJ2-3
abundance: many
v_gene: TRBV29-1
d_gene: TRBD2
CDR3nt: TGCAGCGGCGCGGGGGATAGCACAGATACGCAGTATTTT
CDR3aa: CSGAGDSTDTQYF

j_gene: TRBJ2-1
abundance: few
v_gene: TRBV9
d_gene: -
CDR3nt: TGTGCCAGCAGTAGTTGGGGCTCTAGCTCCTACAATGAGCAGTTCTTC
CDR3aa: CASSSWGSSSYNEQFF

j_gene: TRBJ2-1
abundance: -
v_gene: TRBV5-4
d_gene: TRBD2
CDR3nt: TGTGCCAGCAGCGCTGCCGGGACTAGCGGTGGCGAGCAGTTCTTC
CDR3aa: CASSAAGTSGGEQFF

j_gene: TRBJ2-1
abundance: -
v_gene: TRBV4-1
d_gene: -
CDR3nt: TGCGCCAGTCGACCCGGGGGTCAAAATGAGCAGTTCTTC
CDR3aa: CASRPGGQNEQFF

j_gene: TRBJ1-4
abundance: -
v_gene: TRBV10-3
d_gene: -
CDR3nt: TGTGCCATCAGTGATCAAGCGGGAGGGACCGCATTTCGGCAAACGTTT
CDR3aa: CAISDQAGGTAFRQTF

j_gene: TRBJ2-2
abundance: few
v_gene: TRBV4-3
d_gene: -
CDR3nt: TGCGCCAGCAGCCAACTGGTCGGCCGGGAGCTGTTTTTT
CDR3aa: CASSQLVGRELFF

j_gene: TRBJ1-2
abundance: few
v_gene: TRBV23-1
d_gene: -
CDR3nt: TGCGCCAGCAGTCACCTCGGAGGCTATGGCTACACCTTC
CDR3aa: CASSHLGGYGYTF

j_gene: TRBJ2-5
abundance: -
v_gene: TRBV2
d_gene: TRBD2
CDR3nt: TGTGCCAGCATGCACTTCCTCGGCGGGGGGGCCCTCTTCCATGAGACCCAGTACTTC
CDR3aa: CASMHFLGGGALFHETQYF

j_gene: TRBJ2-1
abundance: few
v_gene: TRBV28
d_gene: -
CDR3nt: TGTGCCAGCAGTCGCCTTGGCGGTGAGCAGTTCTTC
CDR3aa: CASSRLGGEQFF

j_gene: TRBJ1-2
abundance: few
v_gene: TRBV25-1
d_gene: TRBD1
CDR3nt: TGTGCCAGCAGTGGCTACAGGGGGCCTTCTGGTGGCTACACCTTC
CDR3aa: CASSGYRGPSGGYTF

j_gene: TRBJ2-7
abundance: once
v_gene: TRBV2
d_gene: -
CDR3nt: TGTGCCAGCAGTGGGGGCGAGCAGTACTTC
CDR3aa: CASSGGEQYF

j_gene: TRBJ2-3
abundance: few
v_gene: TRBV7-2
d_gene: -
CDR3nt: TGTGCCAGCAGCTTAGCCTCCAGGGGTTTCGGCACAGATACGCAGTATTTT
CDR3aa: CASSLASRGFGTDTQYF

j_gene: TRBJ1-2
abundance: -
v_gene: TRBV7-2
d_gene: TRBD1
CDR3nt: TGTGCCAGCAGCTCCAGGACAGGGGACTATGGCTACACCTTC
CDR3aa: CASSSRTGDYGYTF

j_gene: TRBJ2-5
abundance: -
v_gene: TRBV6-5
d_gene: -
CDR3nt: TGTGCCAGCAGCCGAGGACAGCTACAAGAGACCCAGTACTTC
CDR3aa: CASSRGQLQETQYF

j_gene: TRBJ1-1
abundance: few
v_gene: TRBV5-1
d_gene: -
CDR3nt: TGCGCCAGCAGCTTGCAGGGGAACACTGAAGCTTTCTTT
CDR3aa: CASSLQGNTEAFF

j_gene: TRBJ1-2
abundance: few
v_gene: TRBV2
d_gene: TRBD1
CDR3nt: TGTGCCAGCTTACCGGGACAGGGTTATGGCTACACCTTC
CDR3aa: CASLPGQGYGYTF

j_gene: TRBJ1-5
abundance: few
v_gene: TRBV18
d_gene: -
CDR3nt: TGTGCCAGCTCAGGGGGGACCCCTTCCGTCAGTCAGCCCCAGCATTTT
CDR3aa: CASSGGTPSVSQPQHF

j_gene: TRBJ2-1
abundance: few
v_gene: TRBV19
d_gene: -
CDR3nt: TGTGCCAGTAGTATTAACGGGAAGTCAAACAATGAGCAGTTCTTC
CDR3aa: CASSINGKSNNEQFF

j_gene: TRBJ2-3
abundance: few
v_gene: TRBV18
d_gene: TRBD1
CDR3nt: TGTGCCAGCTCACCCCGACAGGGACCAGATACGCAGTATTTT
CDR3aa: CASSPRQGPDTQYF

j_gene: TRBJ1-4
abundance: few
v_gene: TRBV9
d_gene: TRBD1
CDR3nt: TGTGCCAGCAGCCGTCAGGGGGCAGCTAATGAAAAACTGTTTTTT
CDR3aa: CASSRQGAANEKLFF

j_gene: TRBJ2-1
abundance: few
v_gene: TRBV4-3
d_gene: TRBD2
CDR3nt: TGCGCCAGCAGCAGAGGACTAGCGGGTGGAACGGTCGATGAGCAGTTCTTC
CDR3aa: CASSRGLAGGTVDEQFF

j_gene: TRBJ1-2
abundance: -
v_gene: TRBV27
d_gene: -
CDR3nt: TGTGCCAGCAGTTTCTCGTGGGACTATGGCTACACCTTC
CDR3aa: CASSFSWDYGYTF

j_gene: TRBJ2-3
abundance: few
v_gene: TRBV12-5
d_gene: -
CDR3nt: TGTGCTTCAAGACGAGGAGGGACAGATACGCAGTATTTT
CDR3aa: CASRRGGTDTQYF

j_gene: TRBJ2-1
abundance: few
v_gene: TRBV5-1
d_gene: -
CDR3nt: TGCGCCAGCAGCTTGGCATTCGGACAGACGTACAATGAGCAGTTCTTC
CDR3aa: CASSLAFGQTYNEQFF

j_gene: TRBJ2-2
abundance: few
v_gene: TRBV29-1
d_gene: -
CDR3nt: TGCAGCGCTGGGGTGGGGTCGGACACCGGGGAGCTGTTTTTT
CDR3aa: CSAGVGSDTGELFF

j_gene: TRBJ2-7
abundance: -
v_gene: TRBV7-2
d_gene: -
CDR3nt: TGTGCCAGCATCGCTTCTCCGGGCAGATCCTACGAGCAGTACTTC
CDR3aa: CASIASPGRSYEQYF

j_gene: TRBJ1-5
abundance: few
v_gene: TRBV30
d_gene: -
CDR3nt: TGTGCCTGGAGCGACAGGCAAGATCAGCCCCAGCATTTT
CDR3aa: CAWSDRQDQPQHF

j_gene: TRBJ2-5
abundance: -
v_gene: TRBV5-1
d_gene: TRBD2
CDR3nt: TGCGCCAGCAGCTCCAGCGGGAATCAAGAGACCCAGTACTTC
CDR3aa: CASSSSGNQETQYF

j_gene: TRBJ2-1
abundance: -
v_gene: TRBV6-5
d_gene: -
CDR3nt: TGTGCCAGCAGTCGAAAGGATGAGCAGTTCTTC
CDR3aa: CASSRKDEQFF

j_gene: TRBJ1-1
abundance: -
v_gene: TRBV7-9
d_gene: TRBD1
CDR3nt: TGTGCCAGCAGCTTAATGTTGGCAGGGGGCAGGACTGAAGCTTTCTTT
CDR3aa: CASSLMLAGGRTEAFF

j_gene: TRBJ1-4
abundance: -
v_gene: TRBV7-9
d_gene: -
CDR3nt: TGTGCCAGCAGCCGACGGGCAACTAATGAAAAACTGTTTTTT
CDR3aa: CASSRRATNEKLFF

j_gene: TRBJ2-1
abundance: few
v_gene: TRBV30
d_gene: TRBD2
CDR3nt: TGTGCCTGGAGTAGGACTAGCGGGAACGGGGAGCAGTTCTTC
CDR3aa: CAWSRTSGNGEQFF

j_gene: TRBJ2-5
abundance: few
v_gene: TRBV29-1
d_gene: -
CDR3nt: TGCAGCGTTGACATCCAAGAGACCCAGTACTTC
CDR3aa: CSVDIQETQYF

j_gene: TRBJ2-1
abundance: -
v_gene: TRBV6-1
d_gene: -
CDR3nt: TGTGCCAGCAGAAAGGGCAGGGTTAACGACAATGAGCAGTTCTTC
CDR3aa: CASRKGRVNDNEQFF

j_gene: TRBJ2-4
abundance: few
v_gene: TRBV20-1
d_gene: -
CDR3nt: TGCAGTGCCGAAACGGTAAACATTCAGTACTTC
CDR3aa: CSAETVNIQYF

j_gene: TRBJ2-3
abundance: few
v_gene: TRBV7-6
d_gene: -
CDR3nt: TGTGCCAGCAGCTTAGGGGCGGATACGCAGTATTTT
CDR3aa: CASSLGADTQYF

j_gene: TRBJ2-1
abundance: -
v_gene: TRBV25-1
d_gene: -
CDR3nt: TGTGCCAGCAGTCCCACAGAACTATTCTACAATGAGCAGTTCTTC
CDR3aa: CASSPTELFYNEQFF

j_gene: TRBJ2-1
abundance: -
v_gene: TRBV7-2
d_gene: -
CDR3nt: TGTGCCAGCAGCTTTGCCGGGGAGCGGGCTGACAATGAGCAGTTCTTC
CDR3aa: CASSFAGERADNEQFF

j_gene: TRBJ2-1
abundance: few
v_gene: TRBV25-1
d_gene: -
CDR3nt: TGTGCCAGCAGCCGCGCTAGCCCCGATGAGCAGTTCTTC
CDR3aa: CASSRASPDEQFF

j_gene: TRBJ2-4
abundance: -
v_gene: TRBV30
d_gene: TRBD2
CDR3nt: TGTGCCTGGAGTGTAAGGGGTAGCGGGAGCGCCAGGAACATTCAGTACTTC
CDR3aa: CAWSVRGSGSARNIQYF

j_gene: TRBJ1-1
abundance: many
v_gene: TRBV29-1
d_gene: -
CDR3nt: TGCAGCGTTGCCATTAGTGTGGACACTGAAGCTTTCTTT
CDR3aa: CSVAISVDTEAFF

j_gene: TRBJ1-6
abundance: few
v_gene: TRBV7-9
d_gene: -
CDR3nt: TGTGCCAGCAGCTTAGACGGACGGGAGAATTCACCCCTCCACTTT
CDR3aa: CASSLDGRENSPLHF

j_gene: TRBJ1-5
abundance: few
v_gene: TRBV19
d_gene: TRBD1
CDR3nt: TGTGCCAGTAGCACGACAGGGGGCCCACAGCCCCAGCATTTT
CDR3aa: CASSTTGGPQPQHF

j_gene: TRBJ1-2
abundance: -
v_gene: TRBV14
d_gene: -
CDR3nt: TGTGCCAGCAGCCAAAAGGGAAACTATGGCTACACCTTC
CDR3aa: CASSQKGNYGYTF

j_gene: TRBJ2-3
abundance: -
v_gene: TRBV15
d_gene: -
CDR3nt: TGTGCCACCAGCAGAGATGCCCGACTCCCGAATAGGTATTTT
CDR3aa: CATSRDARLPNRYF

j_gene: TRBJ2-3
abundance: -
v_gene: TRBV15
d_gene: TRBD2
CDR3nt: TGTGCCACCAGCAGAGACTTACTAGCGGGGCTCACAGATACGCAGTATTTT
CDR3aa: CATSRDLLAGLTDTQYF

j_gene: TRBJ1-1
abundance: -
v_gene: TRBV25-1
d_gene: -
CDR3nt: TGTGCCAGCAGAGGGGGTAGCACTGAAGCTTTCTTT
CDR3aa: CASRGGSTEAFF

j_gene: TRBJ2-7
abundance: few
v_gene: TRBV18
d_gene: -
CDR3nt: TGTGCCAGCTCTTTCAGCACCTACGAGCAGTACTTC
CDR3aa: CASSFSTYEQYF